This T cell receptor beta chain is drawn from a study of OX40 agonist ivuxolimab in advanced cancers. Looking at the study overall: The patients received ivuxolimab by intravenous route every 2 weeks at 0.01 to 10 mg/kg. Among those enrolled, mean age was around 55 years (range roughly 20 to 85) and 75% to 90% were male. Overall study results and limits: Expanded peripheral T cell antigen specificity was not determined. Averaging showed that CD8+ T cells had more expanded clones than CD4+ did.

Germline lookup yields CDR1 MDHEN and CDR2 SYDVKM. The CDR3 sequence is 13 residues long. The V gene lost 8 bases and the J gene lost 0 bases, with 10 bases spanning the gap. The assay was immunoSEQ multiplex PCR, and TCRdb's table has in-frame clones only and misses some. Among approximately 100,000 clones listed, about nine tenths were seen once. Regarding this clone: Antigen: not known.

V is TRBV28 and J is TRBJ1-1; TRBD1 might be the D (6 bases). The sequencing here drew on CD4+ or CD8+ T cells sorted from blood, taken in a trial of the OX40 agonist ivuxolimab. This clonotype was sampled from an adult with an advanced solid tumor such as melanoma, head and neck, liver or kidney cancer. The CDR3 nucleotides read TGTGCCAGCGTGGACAGTATGAACACTGAAGCTTTCTTT. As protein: CASVDSMNTEAFF.